This T cell receptor (beta chain) was recovered during a study of blood T cell repertoires in COVID-19. Study information: From T cells, B-cell-depleted T cells, or PBMCs came the material, which was cDNA or gDNA.

A single count supports this clone. The CDR3 totals 11 residues. In germline, CDR1 is DFQATT, CDR2 SNEGSKA (reference sequence). Trimming shortened V by 5 bases and J by 5 bases, and 9 bases separated the two germline ends. In the original analysis: Nucleated cell number was recorded as an estimate derived from reference gene primer amplification. Measured with immunoSEQ multiplex PCR; TCRdb has only the in-frame clones, and not every one. V and J calls and clone size are as listed in that table; D and trimming were resolved from the DNA. The profile covers 170,000 or so clones, with around 85% appearing a single time and 8% to 10% taken by the ten largest.

The chain has TRBV20-1 and TRBJ1-1; the D gene is possibly TRBD1 (5 bases). The receptor's source is a man aged 50 to 60 with active or convalescent COVID-19. The sample was peripheral blood. As DNA, the CDR3 is TGCAGTGCTGGGGGGGAGACTGAAGCTTTCTTT. It translates to CSAGGETEAFF.